This T cell receptor (beta chain) was retrieved from a study of graft-versus-host responses after intestinal transplantation. Study-level information: Uniformly, recipients were administered anti-thymocyte globulin induction with subsequent tacrolimus and steroids for about 3 years.

The CDR3 is made up of 13 amino acids. Germline lookup yields CDR1 MNHEY and CDR2 SVGAGI. V lost 4 bases to trimming and J lost 5 bases, with 11 bases between them. The data were produced by immunoSEQ multiplex PCR, yet TCRdb's version contains in-frame clones alone and is incomplete. The sample comprises tens of thousands of clones, 94% of which are singletons, and about 0.2% rests with the top ten. With regard to this clone: What it binds is not known.

Sample: unstimulated CD4+ T cells sorted from spleen or lymph node cells, taken before transplant. This chain connects TRBV6-5 to TRBJ1-1; weak D call: TRBD1 (5 bases). The TCR comes from a human donor who was the organ donor for an intestinal transplant. The CDR3: CASSLHRGTEAFF. Written as DNA, the CDR3 is TGTGCCAGCAGTTTACATCGGGGGACTGAAGCTTTCTTT.